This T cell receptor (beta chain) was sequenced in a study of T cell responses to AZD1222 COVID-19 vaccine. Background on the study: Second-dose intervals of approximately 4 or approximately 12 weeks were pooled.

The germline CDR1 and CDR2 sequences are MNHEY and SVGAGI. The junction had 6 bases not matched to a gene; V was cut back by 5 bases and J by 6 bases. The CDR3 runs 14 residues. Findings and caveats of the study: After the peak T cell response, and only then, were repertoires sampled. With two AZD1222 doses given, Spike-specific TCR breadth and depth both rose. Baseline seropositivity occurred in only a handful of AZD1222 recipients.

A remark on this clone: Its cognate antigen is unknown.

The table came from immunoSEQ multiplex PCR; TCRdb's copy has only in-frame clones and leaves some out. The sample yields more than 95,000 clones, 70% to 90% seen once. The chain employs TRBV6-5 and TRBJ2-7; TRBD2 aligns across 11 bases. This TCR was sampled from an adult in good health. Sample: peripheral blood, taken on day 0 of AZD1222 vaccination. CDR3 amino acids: CASSLGLAGFEQYF. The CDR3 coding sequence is TGTGCCAGCAGTCTAGGACTAGCGGGTTTCGAGCAGTACTTC.